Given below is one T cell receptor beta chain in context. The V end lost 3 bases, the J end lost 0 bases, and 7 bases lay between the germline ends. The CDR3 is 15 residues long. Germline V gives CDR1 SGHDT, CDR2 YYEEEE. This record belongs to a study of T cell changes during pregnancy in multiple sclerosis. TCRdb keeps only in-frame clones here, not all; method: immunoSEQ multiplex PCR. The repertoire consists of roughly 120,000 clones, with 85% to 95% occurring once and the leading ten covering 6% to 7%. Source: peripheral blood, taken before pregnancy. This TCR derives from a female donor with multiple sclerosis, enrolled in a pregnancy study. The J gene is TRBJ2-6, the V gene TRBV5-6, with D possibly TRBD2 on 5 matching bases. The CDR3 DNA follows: TGTGCCAGCAGCTACGGACTCTCTGGGGCCAACGTCCTGACTTTC. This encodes CASSYGLSGANVLTF. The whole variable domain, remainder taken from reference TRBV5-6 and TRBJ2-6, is DAGVTQSPTHLIKTRGQQVTLRCSPKSGHDTVSWYQQALGQGPQFIFQYYEEEERQRGNFPDRFSGHQFPNYSSELNVNALLLGDSALYLCASSYGLSGANVLTFGAGSRLTVL.